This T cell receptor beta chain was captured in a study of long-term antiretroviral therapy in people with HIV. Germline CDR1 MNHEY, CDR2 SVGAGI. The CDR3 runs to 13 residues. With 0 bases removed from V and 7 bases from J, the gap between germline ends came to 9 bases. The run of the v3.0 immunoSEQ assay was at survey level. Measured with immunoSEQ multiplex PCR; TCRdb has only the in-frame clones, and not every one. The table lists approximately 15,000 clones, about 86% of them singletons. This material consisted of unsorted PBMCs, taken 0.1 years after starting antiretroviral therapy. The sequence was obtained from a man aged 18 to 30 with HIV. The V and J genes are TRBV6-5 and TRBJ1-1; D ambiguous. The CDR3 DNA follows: TGTGCCAGCAGTTACTCTGGGTTGGATGAAGCTTTCTTT. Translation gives CASSYSGLDEAFF.